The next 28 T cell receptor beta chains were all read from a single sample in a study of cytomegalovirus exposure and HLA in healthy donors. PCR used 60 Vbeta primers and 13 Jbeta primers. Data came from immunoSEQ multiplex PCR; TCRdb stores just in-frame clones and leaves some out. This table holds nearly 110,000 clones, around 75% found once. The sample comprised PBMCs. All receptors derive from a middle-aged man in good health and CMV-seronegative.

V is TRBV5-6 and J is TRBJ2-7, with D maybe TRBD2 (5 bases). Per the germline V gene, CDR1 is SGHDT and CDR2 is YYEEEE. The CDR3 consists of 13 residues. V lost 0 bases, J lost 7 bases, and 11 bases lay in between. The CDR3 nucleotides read TGTGCCAGCAGCTTGGTACTAGGAGGTGAGCAGTACTTC. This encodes CASSLVLGGEQYF.

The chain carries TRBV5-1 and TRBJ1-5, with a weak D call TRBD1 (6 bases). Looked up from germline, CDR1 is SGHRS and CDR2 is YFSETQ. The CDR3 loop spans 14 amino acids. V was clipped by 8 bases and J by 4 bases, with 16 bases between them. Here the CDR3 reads CASRAETGNQPQHF. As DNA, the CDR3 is TGCGCCAGTCGGGCCGAGACAGGTAATCAGCCCCAGCATTTT.

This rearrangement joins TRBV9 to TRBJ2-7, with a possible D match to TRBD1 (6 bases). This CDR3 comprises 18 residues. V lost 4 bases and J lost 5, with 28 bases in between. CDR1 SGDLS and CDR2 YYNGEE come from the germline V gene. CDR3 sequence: CASSPEPRTGFSPHEQYF. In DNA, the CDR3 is TGTGCCAGCAGCCCGGAACCCCGAACAGGGTTCAGTCCCCACGAGCAGTACTTC.

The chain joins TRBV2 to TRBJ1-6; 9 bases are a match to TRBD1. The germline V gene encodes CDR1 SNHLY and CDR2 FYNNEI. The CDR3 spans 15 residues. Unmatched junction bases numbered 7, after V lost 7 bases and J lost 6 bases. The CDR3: CASKGQGGSNSPLHF. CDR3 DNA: TGTGCCAGCAAGGGACAGGGAGGATCTAATTCACCCCTCCACTTT.

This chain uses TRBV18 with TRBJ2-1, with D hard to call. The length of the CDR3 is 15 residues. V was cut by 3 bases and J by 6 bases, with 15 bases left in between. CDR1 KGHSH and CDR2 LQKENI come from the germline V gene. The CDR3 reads CASSPPLGQFNEQFF. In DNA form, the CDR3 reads TGTGCCAGCTCACCCCCTCTAGGTCAGTTCAATGAGCAGTTCTTC.

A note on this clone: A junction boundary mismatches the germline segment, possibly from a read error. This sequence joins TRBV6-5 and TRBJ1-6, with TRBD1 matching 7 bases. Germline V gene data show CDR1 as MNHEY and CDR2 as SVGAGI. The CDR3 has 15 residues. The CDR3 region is CASSRGQVGNSPPHF. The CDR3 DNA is TGTGCCAGCAGTCGAGGACAGGTTGGGAATTCACCCCCCCACTTT.

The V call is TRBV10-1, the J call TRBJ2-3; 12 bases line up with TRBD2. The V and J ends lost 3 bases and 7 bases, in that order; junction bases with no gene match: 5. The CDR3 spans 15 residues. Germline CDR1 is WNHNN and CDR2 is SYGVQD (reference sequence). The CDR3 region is CASSDGTSGQNTQYF. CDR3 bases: TGCGCCAGCAGTGATGGGACTAGCGGGCAGAATACGCAGTATTTT.

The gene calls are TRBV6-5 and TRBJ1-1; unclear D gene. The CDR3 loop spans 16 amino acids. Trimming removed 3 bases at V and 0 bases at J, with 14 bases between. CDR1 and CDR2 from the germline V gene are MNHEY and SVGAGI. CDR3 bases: TGTGCCAGCAGTTATCATTACGAGGGCATGAACACTGAAGCTTTCTTT. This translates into CASSYHYEGMNTEAFF.

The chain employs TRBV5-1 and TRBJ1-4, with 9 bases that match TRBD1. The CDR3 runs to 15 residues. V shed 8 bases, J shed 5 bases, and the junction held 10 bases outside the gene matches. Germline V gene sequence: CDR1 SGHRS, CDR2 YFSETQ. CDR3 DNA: TGCGCCAGTTCTACAGCCGGGACAGGGAATGAAAAACTGTTTTTT. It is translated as CASSTAGTGNEKLFF.

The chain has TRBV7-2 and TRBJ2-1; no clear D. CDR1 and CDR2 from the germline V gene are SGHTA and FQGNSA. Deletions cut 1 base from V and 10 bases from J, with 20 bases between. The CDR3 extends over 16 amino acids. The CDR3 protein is CASSLVNFLVPYEQFF. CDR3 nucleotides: TGTGCCAGCAGCTTAGTTAATTTTCTAGTTCCATACGAGCAGTTCTTC.

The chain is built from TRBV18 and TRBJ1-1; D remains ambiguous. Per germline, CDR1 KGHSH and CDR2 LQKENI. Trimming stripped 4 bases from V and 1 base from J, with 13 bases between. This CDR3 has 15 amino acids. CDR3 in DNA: TGTGCCAGCTCACGGGGTCTAGAGGGGAACACTGAAGCTTTCTTT. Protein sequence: CASSRGLEGNTEAFF.

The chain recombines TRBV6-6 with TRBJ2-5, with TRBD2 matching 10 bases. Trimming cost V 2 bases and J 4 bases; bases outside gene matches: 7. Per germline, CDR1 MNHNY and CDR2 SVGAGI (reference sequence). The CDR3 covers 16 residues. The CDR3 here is CASSYPAGGPGETQYF. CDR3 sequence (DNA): TGTGCCAGCAGTTACCCAGCGGGGGGGCCGGGAGAGACCCAGTACTTC.

CDR3 bases: TGTGCCAGCAGTTACTCTCGGGGAGGGAAGACCCAGTACTTC. Protein sequence: CASSYSRGGKTQYF. V usage is TRBV6-6 and J usage is TRBJ2-5; 7 bases align to TRBD2. CDR3 length: 14 amino acids. Germline V gene sequence: CDR1 MNHNY, CDR2 SVGAGI (reference sequence). V trimming: 0 bases; J trimming: 6 bases; junction bases outside the gene matches: 4.

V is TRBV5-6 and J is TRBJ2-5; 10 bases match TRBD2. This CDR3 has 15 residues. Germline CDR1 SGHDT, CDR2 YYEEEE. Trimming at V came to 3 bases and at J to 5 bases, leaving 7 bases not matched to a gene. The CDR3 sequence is CASSWSGGAAETQYF. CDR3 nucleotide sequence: TGTGCCAGCAGCTGGAGCGGGGGGGCCGCGGAGACCCAGTACTTC.

CDR3 nucleotide sequence: TGTGCCAGCAGCGTCTCATGGGGGGGCAGTACCGGGGAGCTGTTTTTT. Protein sequence: CASSVSWGGSTGELFF. This sequence joins TRBV9 and TRBJ2-2; D is perhaps TRBD2 (7 bases). The germline V gene encodes CDR1 SGDLS and CDR2 YYNGEE. The CDR3 runs 16 residues. The V and J ends lost 2 bases and 5 bases respectively, with 16 bases between them.

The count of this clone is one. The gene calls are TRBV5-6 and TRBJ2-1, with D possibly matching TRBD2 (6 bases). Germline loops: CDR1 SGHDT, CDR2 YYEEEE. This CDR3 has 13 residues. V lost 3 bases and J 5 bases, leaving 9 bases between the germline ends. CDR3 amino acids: CASSWTNDNEQFF. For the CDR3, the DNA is TGTGCCAGCAGCTGGACTAATGACAATGAGCAGTTCTTC.

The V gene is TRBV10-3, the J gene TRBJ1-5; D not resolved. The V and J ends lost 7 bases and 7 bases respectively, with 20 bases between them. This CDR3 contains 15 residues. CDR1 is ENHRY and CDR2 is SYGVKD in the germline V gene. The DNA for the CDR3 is TGTGCCATCACCCGGCAGGAGGAGGAGGGCCAGCCCCAGCATTTT. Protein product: CAITRQEEEGQPQHF.

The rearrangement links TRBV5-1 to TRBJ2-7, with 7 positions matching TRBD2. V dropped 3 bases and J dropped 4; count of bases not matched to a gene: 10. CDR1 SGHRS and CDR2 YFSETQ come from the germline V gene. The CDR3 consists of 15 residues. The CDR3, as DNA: TGCGCCAGCAGCTGGGAGGGGAATAAACTGTACGAGCAGTACTTC. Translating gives CASSWEGNKLYEQYF.

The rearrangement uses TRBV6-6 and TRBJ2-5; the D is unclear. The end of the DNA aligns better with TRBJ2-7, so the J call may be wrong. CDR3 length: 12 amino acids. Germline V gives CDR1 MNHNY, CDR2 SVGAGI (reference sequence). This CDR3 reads CASSRGNYEQYF. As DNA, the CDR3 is TGTGCCAGCAGTCGAGGAAACTACGAGCAGTACTTC.

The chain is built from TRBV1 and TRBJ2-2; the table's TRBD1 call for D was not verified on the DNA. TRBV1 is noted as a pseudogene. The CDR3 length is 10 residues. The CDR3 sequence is CTSSHHGTVF. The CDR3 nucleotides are TGCACCAGCAGCCACCACGGGACAGTATTT.

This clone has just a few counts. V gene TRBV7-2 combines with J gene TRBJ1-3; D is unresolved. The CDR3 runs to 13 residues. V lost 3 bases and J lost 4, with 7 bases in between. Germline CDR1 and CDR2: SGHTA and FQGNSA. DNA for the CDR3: TGTGCCAGCAGCTTTGAGGGAGGAAACACCATATATTTT. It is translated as CASSFEGGNTIYF. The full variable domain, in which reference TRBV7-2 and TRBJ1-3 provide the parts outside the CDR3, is GAGVSQSPSNKVTEKGKDVELRCDPISGHTALYWYRQSLGQGLEFLIYFQGNSAPDKSGLPSDRFSAERTGGSVSTLTIQRTQQEDSAVYLCASSFEGGNTIYFGEGSWLTVV.

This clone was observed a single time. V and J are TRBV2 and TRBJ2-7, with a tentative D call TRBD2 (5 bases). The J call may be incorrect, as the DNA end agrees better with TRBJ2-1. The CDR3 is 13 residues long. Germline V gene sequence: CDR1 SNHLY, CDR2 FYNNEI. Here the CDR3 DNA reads TGTGCCAGCAGTGAGGGAGTCTACAATGAGCAGTTCTTC. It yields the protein CASSEGVYNEQFF.

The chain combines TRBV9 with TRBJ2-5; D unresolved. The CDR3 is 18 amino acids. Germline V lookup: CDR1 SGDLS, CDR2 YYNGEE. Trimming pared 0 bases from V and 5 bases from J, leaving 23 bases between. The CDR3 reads CASSVDTAATPLRETQYF. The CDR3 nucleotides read TGTGCCAGCAGCGTAGATACCGCGGCAACACCACTACGGGAGACCCAGTACTTC.

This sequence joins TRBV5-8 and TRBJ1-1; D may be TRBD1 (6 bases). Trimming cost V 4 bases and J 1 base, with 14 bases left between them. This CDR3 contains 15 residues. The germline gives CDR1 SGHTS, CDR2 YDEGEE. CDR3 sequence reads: CASSLQLTGNTEAFF. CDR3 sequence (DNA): TGTGCCAGCAGCCTCCAGCTGACAGGGAACACTGAAGCTTTCTTT.

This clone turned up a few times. The CDR3: CASSFPGQGAEQYF. The CDR3 bases are TGTGCCAGCAGCTTCCCTGGACAAGGGGCCGAGCAGTACTTC. The chain recombines TRBV11-2 with TRBJ2-7, with D perhaps TRBD1 (5 bases). Germline V gene sequence: CDR1 SGHAT, CDR2 FQNNGV. The V gene lost 3 bases and the J gene lost 6 bases, with 15 bases spanning the gap. CDR3 size: 14 residues.

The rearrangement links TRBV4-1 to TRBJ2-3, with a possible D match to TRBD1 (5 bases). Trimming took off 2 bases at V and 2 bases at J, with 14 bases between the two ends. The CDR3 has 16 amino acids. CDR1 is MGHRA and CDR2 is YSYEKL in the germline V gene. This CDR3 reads CASSQQRQTYTDTQYF. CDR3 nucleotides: TGCGCCAGCAGCCAACAGCGACAGACTTACACAGATACGCAGTATTTT.

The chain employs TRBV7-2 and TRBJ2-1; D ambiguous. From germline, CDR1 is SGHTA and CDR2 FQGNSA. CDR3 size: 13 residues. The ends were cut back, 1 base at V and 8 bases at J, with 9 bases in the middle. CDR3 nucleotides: TGTGCCAGCAGCTTAGGTGGGCGTCATGAGCAGTTCTTC. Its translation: CASSLGGRHEQFF.

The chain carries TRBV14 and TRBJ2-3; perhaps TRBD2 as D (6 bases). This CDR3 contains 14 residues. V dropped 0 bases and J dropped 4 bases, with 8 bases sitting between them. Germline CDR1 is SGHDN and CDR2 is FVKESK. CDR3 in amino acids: CASSQDWGADTQYF. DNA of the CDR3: TGTGCCAGCAGCCAAGATTGGGGGGCAGATACGCAGTATTTT.